The following is a T cell receptor (beta chain) sequence with its context. Its specificity is unknown. As part of library construction, unique molecular identifiers were attached to individual cDNA molecules. TCRdb analysed the 5' RACE reads with MiXCR anew, one entry per CDR3 protein. The table lists 60,000 to 75,000 distinct CDR3 sequences, around 12% of them singletons. The data were taken from a study of early T cells in non-severe SARS-CoV-2 infection. The wider study: RNA in bulk from unsorted whole blood was sequenced, and chains were unpaired.

Study-level points and caveats: Sequences matched to VDJdb favored anti-spike CD8 responses, while private and CD4 specificities were missed.

The origin of this receptor is an adult who was a healthcare worker with PCR-confirmed SARS-CoV-2 infection or an uninfected control (not recorded which). Sequencing was done on a sample of whole blood.

The CDR3 sequence: CASSLWVDTQYF. The CDR3 region has the DNA TGTGCCAGCAGCTTATGGGTAGATACGCAGTATTTT. The rearrangement joins TRBV7-6 to TRBJ2-3; no clear D gene. Germline assignment: CDR1 SGHVS and CDR2 FNYEAQ. CDR3 length: 12 amino acids. V lost 2 bases and J 5 bases, leaving 5 bases between the germline ends.